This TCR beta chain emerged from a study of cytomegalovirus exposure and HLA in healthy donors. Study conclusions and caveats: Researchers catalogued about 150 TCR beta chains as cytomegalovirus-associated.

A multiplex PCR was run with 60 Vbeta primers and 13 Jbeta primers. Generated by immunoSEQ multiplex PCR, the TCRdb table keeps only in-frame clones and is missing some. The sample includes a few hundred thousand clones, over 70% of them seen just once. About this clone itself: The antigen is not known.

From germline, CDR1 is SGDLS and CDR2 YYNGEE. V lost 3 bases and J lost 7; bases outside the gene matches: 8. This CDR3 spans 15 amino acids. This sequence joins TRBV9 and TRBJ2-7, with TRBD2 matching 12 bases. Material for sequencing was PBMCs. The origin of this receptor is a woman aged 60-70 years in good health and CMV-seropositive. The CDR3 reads CASSAPSGREGEQYF. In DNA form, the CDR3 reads TGTGCCAGCAGCGCACCTAGCGGGAGGGAGGGGGAGCAGTACTTC.